Sequencing of this T cell receptor beta chain was carried out in a study of blood T cell repertoires in COVID-19. Study as a whole: Sources were T cells, B-cell-depleted T cells, or PBMCs; the material itself was cDNA or gDNA.

Only in-frame clones appear in the TCRdb table, and some are missing; sequencing was by immunoSEQ multiplex PCR. This sample yields tens of thousands of clones, of which around 81% are seen a single time; roughly 4.5% belongs to the top ten. Material for sequencing was peripheral blood. The sequence was collected from a woman aged 55-69 years with acute or convalescent COVID-19.

The CDR3 DNA reads as TGTGCCAGCAGTTTGGGCGGGAGGGCTTTCTTT. This translates into CASSLGGRAFF. The chain couples TRBV12-3 or TRBV12-4 to TRBJ1-1, with D unclear. The V and J ends lost 3 bases and 11 bases respectively, with 10 bases between them. The CDR3 contains 11 residues.